The clone carrying this T cell receptor beta chain was seen more than once but under ten times. What it binds is not known. These data are taken from a study of beta chain features in type 1 diabetes. For the study at large: Age, gender and cell yields were similar between patients and healthy donors. Regarding the study as a whole: People with Type 1 diabetes carried modestly yet significantly shorter TCRB CDR3s in all four CD4+ subsets. Researchers could not determine here whether HLA type influences TCRB rearrangement. Type 1 diabetes patients had fewer VDJ junction insertions and more deletions.

Sorting with CD45RO/CCR7/CD25/CD127/CD95/CD27 yielded naive, central memory, regulatory and stem-like memory CD4+ cells. The study reverse transcribed the entire isolated RNA, so it sequenced expressed TCRB transcripts. This table comes from immunoSEQ multiplex PCR, and its TCRdb copy is limited to in-frame clones, with some not included. The data contain over 650,000 clones, more than 13% of them singletons. Sequencing was carried out using naive CD4+ T cells from blood. The TCR was taken from a man in his late teens or twenties with type 1 diabetes.

CDR3 sequence reads: CAISVGREETQYF. The CDR3, as DNA: TGTGCCATCAGTGTCGGCAGGGAAGAGACCCAGTACTTC. The rearrangement uses TRBV10-3 and TRBJ2-5, with D possibly being TRBD1 (5 bases). This CDR3 is built from 13 residues. Germline CDR1 and CDR2: ENHRY and SYGVKD. The germline V and J ends were trimmed by 4 bases and 3 bases, with 9 bases remaining between them.